This entry lists 10 T cell receptor beta chains sequenced from one sample in a study of blood T cell repertoires in COVID-19. Clones were sequenced by immunoSEQ multiplex PCR, and TCRdb holds only the in-frame ones, with some missing. Among 150,000 to 200,000 clones listed, 65% to 90% were seen once. What was sequenced was peripheral blood. All receptors derive from a human donor in a cohort sampled during active COVID-19.

This rearrangement joins TRBV6-4 to TRBJ2-3, with 7 bases aligning to TRBD1. CDR1 is MRHNA, CDR2 SNTAGT, per germline. The CDR3 has 13 residues. The V segment lost 10 bases and the J segment 2 bases; nucleotides outside the gene matches: 6. CDR3 bases: TGTGCCACGTCCGGGACAGACACAGATACGCAGTATTTT. Its protein is CATSGTDTDTQYF.

This chain uses TRBV3-1 (or the pseudogene TRBV3-2) with TRBJ2-5; 9 nucleotides agree with TRBD1. Germline V CDR1 and CDR2: LGHDT, YNNKEL (reference sequence). The J segment lost 5 bases and the V segment lost 4 bases, leaving 8 bases of the junction unmatched. CDR3 length equals 15 residues. As DNA, the CDR3 is TGTGCCAGCAGCCGTCGACAGGGGGTCAAGGAGACCCAGTACTTC. Translated, it gives CASSRRQGVKETQYF.

The chain combines TRBV10-3 with TRBJ1-3; 8 positions agree with TRBD1. V trimming: 8 bases; J trimming: 4 bases; junction bases outside the gene matches: 7. CDR1 and CDR2 (germline): ENHRY, SYGVKD. This CDR3 comprises 14 residues. CDR3 region: CAIGDRSWGNTIYF. The CDR3 nucleotides are TGTGCCATCGGGGACAGGTCCTGGGGAAACACCATATATTTT.

This chain connects TRBV9 to TRBJ2-1, with TRBD2 identical over 7 bases. The CDR3 is made up of 16 amino acids. Trimming at V came to 3 bases and at J to 4 bases, leaving 10 bases not matched to a gene. Germline V gene lookup returns CDR1 SGDLS and CDR2 YYNGEE. This chain's CDR3 is CASSGTGGGGYNEQFF. The CDR3 DNA reads TGTGCCAGCAGCGGGACGGGCGGGGGTGGTTACAATGAGCAGTTCTTC.

This chain joins TRBV7-2 and TRBJ1-1; TRBD1 aligns across 9 bases. This CDR3 has 16 amino acids. CDR1 and CDR2 (germline): SGHTA, FQGNSA. V lost 5 bases and J lost 3; bases outside the gene matches: 10. CDR3 coding DNA: TGTGCCAGCAGCCCTGGACAGGGGATGGGGGACACTGAAGCTTTCTTT. It specifies CASSPGQGMGDTEAFF.

This chain uses TRBV5-1 with TRBJ2-7, with D possibly matching TRBD2 (5 bases). The germline V and J ends were trimmed by 1 base and 1 base, with 12 bases remaining between them. The CDR3 runs 15 residues. Looked up from germline, CDR1 is SGHRS and CDR2 is YFSETQ. CDR3 residues: CASSLNGGLSYEQYF. The CDR3 nucleotides read TGCGCCAGCAGCTTGAATGGAGGACTTTCCTACGAGCAGTACTTC. The whole variable domain, filled in from reference TRBV5-1 and TRBJ2-7, reads KAGVTQTPRYLIKTRGQQVTLSCSPISGHRSVSWYQQTPGQGLQFLFEYFSETQRNKGNFPGRFSGRQFSNSRSEMNVSTLELGDSALYLCASSLNGGLSYEQYFGPGTRLTVT.

The V and J genes are TRBV4-3 and TRBJ2-7, with 8 bases that match TRBD1. The CDR3 is 15 amino acids. V was pared by 0 bases and J by 2 bases, with 3 bases of the junction left unmatched. Germline V lookup: CDR1 LGHNA, CDR2 YSLEER. CDR3 amino acids: CASSQDLRGPYEQYF. The CDR3 nucleotides are TGCGCCAGCAGCCAAGATCTCAGGGGGCCCTACGAGCAGTACTTC.

The rearrangement joins TRBV24-1 to TRBJ1-2; tentatively, D is TRBD1 (6 bases). Germline CDR1 KGHDR, CDR2 SFDVKD. The CDR3 length is 11 residues. The germline V and J ends were trimmed by 5 bases and 8 bases, with 8 bases remaining between them. The CDR3 loop reads CATSGGGGYTF. CDR3 DNA sequence: TGTGCCACCAGTGGAGGGGGAGGCTACACCTTC.

A remark on this clone: Additional DNA sequences in this sample encode the identical CDR3. The genes are TRBV5-1 and TRBJ2-5; D gene unclear. Trimming stripped 4 bases from V and 3 bases from J, with 4 bases between. Germline V gene lookup returns CDR1 SGHRS and CDR2 YFSETQ. The CDR3 contains 11 residues. CDR3 residues: CASSREETQYF. Here the CDR3 DNA reads TGCGCCAGCAGCCGGGAAGAGACCCAGTACTTC.

The rearrangement uses TRBV3-1 (or the pseudogene TRBV3-2) and TRBJ1-3; no clear D. Trimming took off 1 base at V and 0 bases at J, with 4 bases between the two ends. The CDR3 runs 14 residues. From germline, CDR1 is LGHDT and CDR2 YNNKEL (reference sequence). In nucleotides, the CDR3 is TGTGCCAGCAGCCAAGTCCGCTCTGGAAACACCATATATTTT. Translation gives CASSQVRSGNTIYF.